The 30 T cell receptor beta chains given below trace back to one sample, sequenced in a study of blood T cell repertoires in COVID-19 (dated by TCRdb to 2020 to 2021). Library prep was done by the immunoSEQ multiplex PCR assay. TCRdb's version of the immuneACCESS table is confined to in-frame rearrangements and falls short of the full clone set. An unresolved V gene accounts for under half of the shortfall where checked; the remainder is of unknown origin. The sample table shows 150,000 or so clones, and 90% to 95% are seen once. The ten largest clones add up to less than 2% of the sample. Sequencing input: peripheral blood. The receptors derive from a woman aged 55-70 years with COVID-19, enrolled during active disease.

This chain connects TRBV7-9 to TRBJ1-2; 9 positions agree with TRBD1. Germline V gene lookup returns CDR1 SEHNR and CDR2 FQNEAQ (reference sequence). CDR3 length: 16 amino acids. V lost 2 bases, J lost 4 bases, and 8 bases stayed unmatched. The CDR3 coding sequence is TGTGCCAGCAGCTTAACTACAGGGGGCTCAGGCTATGGCTACACCTTC. Its protein product is CASSLTTGGSGYGYTF.

The J gene is TRBJ1-5, the V gene TRBV7-8, with 9 bases fitting TRBD1. CDR1 is SGHVS, CDR2 FQNEAQ, per germline. The CDR3 has 18 residues. V lost 5 bases and J lost 1; bases outside the gene matches: 12. CDR3: CASSPSDRGGGSNQPQHF. CDR3 coding DNA: TGTGCCAGCAGCCCTTCGGACAGGGGAGGTGGGAGCAATCAGCCCCAGCATTTT.

The chain carries TRBV27 and TRBJ1-1; D gene unclear. This CDR3 region has 20 residues. Germline CDR1 is MNHEY and CDR2 is SMNVEV (reference sequence). V was trimmed by 0 bases and J by 0 bases, leaving 23 bases between them. In DNA, the CDR3 is TGTGCCAGCAGTTTATCAAAAAGCCCCGAATCACGGAGGGTGAACACTGAAGCTTTCTTT. It translates to CASSLSKSPESRRVNTEAFF.

The chain links TRBV4-3 to TRBJ1-2; D unresolved. The germline V gene encodes CDR1 LGHNA and CDR2 YSLEER. The length of the CDR3 is 15 residues. Trimming cost V 0 bases and J 8 bases, with 16 bases left between them. CDR3 sequence reads: CASSQDRPGSAGYTF. The CDR3, as DNA: TGCGCCAGCAGCCAAGATAGGCCGGGGTCGGCGGGCTACACCTTC.

The chain links TRBV9 to TRBJ2-2; D possibly corresponds to TRBD1 (5 bases). Germline values: CDR1 SGDLS, CDR2 YYNGEE. The V end was cut by 4 bases, the J end by 0 bases, with 13 bases between. CDR3 length equals 16 residues. CDR3 amino acids: CASSTRARPNTGELFF. The DNA of the CDR3 is TGTGCCAGCAGCACCAGGGCCCGTCCGAACACCGGGGAGCTGTTTTTT. Combining the CDR3 with reference TRBV9 and TRBJ2-2 gives the whole variable domain DSGVTQTPKHLITATGQRVTLRCSPRSGDLSVYWYQQSLDQGLQFLIQYYNGEERAKGNILERFSAQQFPDLHSELNLSSLELGDSALYFCASSTRARPNTGELFFGEGSRLTVL.

This sequence joins TRBV18 and TRBJ1-4; D is possibly TRBD1 (6 bases). Trimming removed 5 bases from V and 4 bases from J, with 8 bases in between. The CDR3 runs to 13 residues. Germline loops: CDR1 KGHSH, CDR2 LQKENI. CDR3 protein: CASSAGVNEKLFF. The CDR3 nucleotides are TGTGCCAGCTCAGCAGGGGTTAATGAAAAACTGTTTTTT.

The V gene is TRBV2, the J gene TRBJ1-2; D is undetermined. From germline, CDR1 is SNHLY and CDR2 FYNNEI. The CDR3 loop spans 12 amino acids. Trimming shortened V by 5 bases and J by 8 bases, and 12 bases separated the two germline ends. In nucleotides, the CDR3 is TGTGCCAGCAGTCCCACGGCGGGGGGCTACACCTTC. Translation: CASSPTAGGYTF.

This rearrangement joins TRBV5-8 to TRBJ1-2; 12 bases are shared with TRBD1. The CDR3 is 17 residues long. Trimming took 1 base from V and 5 from J; bases not matched to a gene: 9. Germline loops: CDR1 SGHTS, CDR2 YDEGEE. The CDR3, as DNA: TGTGCCAGCAGCTTGTGGGACAGGGGGCTGACTGGGTATGGCTACACCTTC. This sequence encodes CASSLWDRGLTGYGYTF.

The J gene is TRBJ1-1, the V gene TRBV6-5, with a possible D match to TRBD1 (6 bases). The CDR3 is 13 residues long. Germline V gene sequence: CDR1 MNHEY, CDR2 SVGAGI. The ends were cut back, 6 bases at V and 3 bases at J, with 11 bases in the middle. CDR3 in DNA: TGTGCCAGCAGCCTTAGGACAGACACTGAAGCTTTCTTT. This encodes CASSLRTDTEAFF.

This sequence joins TRBV27 and TRBJ1-2; 7 bases line up with TRBD1. This CDR3 contains 15 residues. The J segment lost 4 bases and the V segment lost 4 bases, leaving 9 bases of the junction unmatched. Germline V gives CDR1 MNHEY, CDR2 SMNVEV (reference sequence). CDR3 sequence reads: CASSSADRDAYGYTF. The CDR3, as DNA: TGTGCCAGCAGTTCGGCTGACAGGGACGCCTATGGCTACACCTTC.

V gene TRBV24-1 combines with J gene TRBJ1-5; TRBD1 agrees at 8 bases. The length of the CDR3 is 16 residues. V lost 4 bases to trimming and J lost 6 bases; unmatched junction nucleotides: 10. In germline, CDR1 is KGHDR, CDR2 SFDVKD. The CDR3: CATSESRDRGGQPQHF. The CDR3, as DNA: TGTGCCACCAGTGAATCCCGTGACAGGGGCGGTCAGCCCCAGCATTTT.

Only one count was recorded for this clone. CDR3 DNA sequence: TGTGCCAGCAGCTTGGTGTATCGAGAGACCCAGTACTTC. Residues: CASSLVYRETQYF. The chain combines TRBV5-8 with TRBJ2-5, with D unresolved. CDR1 and CDR2 (germline): SGHTS, YDEGEE. The CDR3 totals 13 residues. V was shortened by 0 bases and J by 4 bases, with 7 bases between the two germline ends.

V gene TRBV7-2 combines with J gene TRBJ1-6; tentative D call: TRBD1 (6 bases). The CDR3 runs 16 residues. Trimming shortened V by 6 bases and J by 4 bases, and 16 bases separated the two germline ends. The V gene's germline CDR1 is SGHTA and CDR2 FQGNSA. The CDR3 here is CASRPGANTYNSPLHF. In DNA form, the CDR3 reads TGTGCCAGCAGACCAGGGGCCAATACTTATAATTCACCCCTCCACTTT.

The chain employs TRBV28 and TRBJ1-6; possibly TRBD1 for D (6 bases). The CDR3 consists of 16 residues. Per the germline V gene, CDR1 is MDHEN and CDR2 is SYDVKM. Deletions cut 4 bases from V and 11 bases from J, with 21 bases between. CDR3 DNA: TGTGCCAGCAGTTCTGGTGAGAACAGGGTCATCGCACCCCTCCACTTT. Protein: CASSSGENRVIAPLHF.

The genes are TRBV6-5 and TRBJ2-1; D remains ambiguous. CDR1 is MNHEY, CDR2 SVGAGI, per germline. V lost 0 bases, J lost 4 bases, and 7 bases lay in between. CDR3 length: 14 residues. In DNA form, the CDR3 reads TGTGCCAGCAGTTACTCGATCGGTTACAATGAGCAGTTCTTC. It translates to CASSYSIGYNEQFF.

This clone appeared a single time. The V and J genes are TRBV11-2 and TRBJ1-6; TRBD1 is a possible D gene (6 bases). CDR3 size: 17 residues. V shed 3 bases and J shed 4 bases, with 16 bases lying between them. CDR1 SGHAT and CDR2 FQNNGV come from the germline V gene. The CDR3 coding sequence is TGTGCCAGCAGCTTGGGAATTCAGGGGCCTTATAATTCACCCCTCCACTTT. Residues: CASSLGIQGPYNSPLHF.

The J gene is TRBJ1-1, the V gene TRBV11-2; TRBD1 aligns across 10 bases. J lost 12 bases, V lost 5 bases, and 9 bases had no gene match. The CDR3 runs 13 residues. Germline V gene lookup returns CDR1 SGHAT and CDR2 FQNNGV. Here the CDR3 DNA reads TGTGCCAGCAGCATACCGGGACAGGGGAATACTTTCTTT. Amino acids: CASSIPGQGNTFF.

The chain combines TRBV19 with TRBJ2-6, with 8 bases aligning to TRBD1. The CDR3 is made up of 17 amino acids. Germline lookup yields CDR1 LNHDA and CDR2 SQIVND (reference sequence). V dropped 3 bases and J dropped 2; count of bases not matched to a gene: 6. The CDR3: CASSIGRGQTGANVLTF. CDR3 in DNA: TGTGCCAGTAGTATCGGCAGGGGGCAGACTGGGGCCAACGTCCTGACTTTC.

J is TRBJ2-1 and V is TRBV24-1, with 7 nucleotides matching TRBD2. Germline CDR1 KGHDR, CDR2 SFDVKD. The CDR3 loop spans 16 amino acids. V was clipped by 4 bases and J by 10 bases; unmatched bases: 15. CDR3 DNA: TGTGCCACCAGTGAGACTCTAGCGGCCCCCTTAGAGGAGCAGTTCTTC. Translated: CATSETLAAPLEEQFF.

The chain combines TRBV4-3 with TRBJ1-4; D uncertain. V was clipped by 4 bases and J by 0 bases, with 6 bases between them. CDR3 length: 14 residues. Germline lookup yields CDR1 LGHNA and CDR2 YSLEER. The CDR3 reads CASSPGTTNEKLFF. In DNA form, the CDR3 reads TGCGCCAGCAGCCCCGGGACAACTAATGAAAAACTGTTTTTT.

For the CDR3, the DNA is TGTGCCAGCAGCTTGTGGGGCCAGGGGGATGGCTACACCTTC. Amino acids: CASSLWGQGDGYTF. The chain uses TRBV7-2 and TRBJ1-2; 7 nucleotides match TRBD1. The CDR3 has 14 residues. V lost 3 bases, J lost 6 bases, and 7 bases stayed unmatched. Germline values: CDR1 SGHTA, CDR2 FQGNSA.

The genes are TRBV16 and TRBJ1-4; 10 nucleotides line up with TRBD1. The germline V gene has CDR1 KGHSY and CDR2 FQNENV. This CDR3 is built from 15 residues. V lost 4 bases, J lost 5 bases, and 4 bases stayed unmatched. Here the CDR3 DNA reads TGTGCCAGCAGCCTACGGACAGGGGGAAATGAAAAACTGTTTTTT. This translates into CASSLRTGGNEKLFF.

This chain links TRBV20-1 with TRBJ2-3, with D perhaps matching TRBD2 (5 bases). CDR3 size: 11 residues. CDR1 and CDR2 from the germline V gene are DFQATT and SNEGSKA (reference sequence). Trimming cost V 2 bases and J 5 bases, with 5 bases left between them. The CDR3 spells CSARRGDTQYF. The CDR3 bases are TGCAGTGCTAGACGGGGAGATACGCAGTATTTT.

This chain joins TRBV19 and TRBJ1-2, with TRBD1 as a possible D gene (5 bases). CDR3 length: 12 amino acids. The germline gives CDR1 LNHDA, CDR2 SQIVND (reference sequence). V lost 4 bases to trimming and J lost 9 bases, with 12 bases between them. DNA of the CDR3: TGTGCCAGTAGTAGCTCAGGGCCACGCTACACCTTC. Residues: CASSSSGPRYTF.

The gene calls are TRBV6-2 or TRBV6-3 and TRBJ1-4, with D perhaps matching TRBD1 (6 bases). CDR3 length: 18 residues. Trimming removed 5 bases from V and 2 bases from J, with 21 bases in between. CDR1 is MNHEY, CDR2 SVGEGT, per germline. CDR3 sequence: CASSQQGPGWGTNEKLFF. The CDR3 coding sequence is TGTGCCAGCAGTCAACAGGGCCCGGGATGGGGCACTAATGAAAAACTGTTTTTT.

As concerns this clone: This specimen includes other DNA sequences encoding the same CDR3. The chain employs TRBV6-5 and TRBJ1-2; 8 bases align to TRBD1. Trimming removed 6 bases from V and 8 bases from J; junction bases left unmatched: 8. The CDR3 is 13 residues long. Per the germline V gene, CDR1 is MNHEY and CDR2 is SVGAGI. This chain's CDR3 is CASRRGTGGGYTF. CDR3 DNA: TGTGCCAGCAGACGCGGAACAGGGGGAGGCTACACCTTC.

This chain links TRBV4-1 with TRBJ1-2; no reliable D call. The CDR3 totals 18 residues. Per the germline V gene, CDR1 is MGHRA and CDR2 is YSYEKL. Trimming removed 1 base at V and 2 bases at J, with 20 bases between. CDR3 sequence (DNA): TGCGCCAGCAGCCAAGTATTGTCAGTAATCCCCCCAAACTATGGCTACACCTTC. Translating gives CASSQVLSVIPPNYGYTF.

The chain couples TRBV7-2 to TRBJ1-3; D remains ambiguous. This CDR3 region has 16 residues. Trimming cost V 5 bases and J 3 bases, with 17 bases left between them. Germline CDR1 and CDR2: SGHTA and FQGNSA. The chain's CDR3 is CASSPAPSDYGNTIYF. DNA of the CDR3: TGTGCCAGCAGCCCCGCGCCAAGCGATTATGGAAACACCATATATTTT.

This rearrangement joins TRBV19 to TRBJ1-1; perhaps TRBD1 as D (5 bases). The CDR3 length is 14 residues. Germline assignment: CDR1 LNHDA and CDR2 SQIVND (reference sequence). V lost 7 bases and J lost 5, with 17 bases in between. DNA of the CDR3: TGTGCCAGTACCACCGCGACTGGGGGGACTGAAGCTTTCTTT. It yields the protein CASTTATGGTEAFF.

The V and J genes are TRBV11-2 and TRBJ1-2; 7 positions agree with TRBD1. Germline values: CDR1 SGHAT, CDR2 FQNNGV. V lost 0 bases to trimming and J lost 7 bases; unmatched junction nucleotides: 8. The CDR3 extends over 15 amino acids. The CDR3 nucleotides are TGTGCCAGCAGCTTAGATCTGACAGGGATGAGTGGCTACACCTTC. This translates into CASSLDLTGMSGYTF.